Given below is one T cell receptor (beta chain) in context. No antigen is known for it. Base qualities are not provided; no much larger clone lies one nucleotide away. Receptors were amplified or captured by the immunoSEQ multiplex PCR assay. Imported from immuneACCESS, the table was reduced by TCRdb to in-frame sequences with V and J called. These copies leave out some clones; in studies compared against another copy, an unresolved V gene accounts for under half, and the cause of the remainder is not known. The sample table records over 90,000 clones; about nine tenths of these occur just once. Over 0.6% of the sample is held by the ten biggest clonotypes. The data were obtained in a study of T cell changes during pregnancy in multiple sclerosis (dated by TCRdb to the late 2010s). Describing the broader study: Changes in the T cell repertoire over the course of pregnancy were examined in this study in women with multiple sclerosis.

The germline V gene encodes CDR1 MNHEY and CDR2 SMNVEV (reference sequence). The CDR3 spans 14 residues, from the cysteine through the phenylalanine. CDR3 DNA only is kept here, 42 bases in frame from base 1. V is trimmed back by 7 bases and J by 5 bases, and the junction contains 9 bases that no gene match accounts for. This chain is built from TRBV27 and TRBJ2-3, with 7 bases matching TRBD2. Material: peripheral blood, obtained in the second trimester of pregnancy. This receptor was identified in a female donor in good health, enrolled as a control in a pregnancy study. The CDR3 is CASTLSSGEDTQYF. Read as DNA, the sequence is TGTGCCAGCACTCTGTCTAGCGGTGAAGATACGCAGTATTTT.